This T cell receptor (beta chain) was captured by sequencing in a study of T cell responses to AZD1222 COVID-19 vaccine. Across the whole study: Analysis merged second doses at about 4 or about 12 weeks.

Comment on this clone: The antigen is undetermined.

Some clones are missing from TCRdb's copy, which holds only in-frame ones; the method was immunoSEQ multiplex PCR. The table has 85,000 to 120,000 clones, 84% seen once. Study-level results: Every sample of the repertoires postdated the peak T cell response. Among spike-specific TCRs, nearly half reportedly target unmutated variant regions. Donor demographics were predominantly white British with a female majority; clonal diversity may be underestimated.

The CDR3 length is 14 residues. Germline V gives CDR1 SGHTA, CDR2 FQGNSA. With 5 bases removed from V and 1 base from J, the gap between germline ends came to 11 bases. The specimen was peripheral blood, collected on day 0 of AZD1222 vaccination. The chain couples TRBV7-2 to TRBJ1-1; D is possibly TRBD1 (6 bases). The origin of this receptor is an adult in good health. CDR3 in DNA: TGTGCCAGCAGCATACAGGGACCGAACACTGAAGCTTTCTTT. Translated: CASSIQGPNTEAFF.